The 12 T cell receptor beta chains in this list originate from one sample, sequenced in a study of human CD8 memory T cell subsets. The authors defined TPEX cells as CCR7+ PD-1+ TIGIT+ early memory CD8+ T cells carrying exhausted-like traits. Investigators built TCR beta libraries using UMI-labeled 5' RACE. TCRdb reanalyzed the 5' RACE reads and collapses them to one entry per CDR3 protein, without DNA. The sample's table shows some 7,000 distinct CDR3 sequences. Sequencing was done on a sample of CD8+ T cells from PBMCs. Receptors originate from a human donor in good health.

This clonotype is labeled medium-sized based on frequency. The genes are TRBV29-1 and TRBJ2-4; TCRdb returns TRBD1, unconfirmable since there is no DNA. The V gene's germline CDR1 is SQVTM and CDR2 ANQGSEA. This CDR3 is built from 15 residues. The CDR3 is CSVEDPQGDLNIQYF.

This chain joins TRBV29-1 and TRBJ2-7; TCRdb proposes TRBD2, but this gene call is untestable without DNA. CDR3 length: 14 amino acids. CDR1 and CDR2 (germline): SQVTM, ANQGSEA. CDR3 sequence reads: CSVWTSGSSYEQYF.

The chain joins TRBV7-3 to TRBJ1-1; TCRdb's assignment of TRBD1 cannot be checked, as there is no DNA. CDR1 SGHTA and CDR2 FQGTGA come from the germline V gene. The CDR3 runs to 12 residues. CDR3 residues: CASSLVGGEAFF.

The V and J genes are TRBV6-5 and TRBJ1-1; TCRdb calls TRBD1, which cannot be checked without DNA. The germline CDR1 and CDR2 sequences are MNHEY and SVGAGI. This CDR3 has 14 residues. The CDR3: CASSLDKGATEAFF.

This clonotype shows up as medium-sized by frequency. This rearrangement joins TRBV28 to TRBJ2-7; TCRdb selects TRBD1, and the lack of DNA leaves this call unchecked. The CDR3 extends over 17 amino acids. Germline assignment: CDR1 MDHEN and CDR2 SYDVKM. The CDR3 protein is CASGYPNAGQGVDEQYF.

This chain connects TRBV10-2 to TRBJ2-7; TCRdb calls TRBD1, which cannot be checked without DNA. The CDR3 is 15 residues long. CDR1 and CDR2 (germline): WSHSY, SAAADI. CDR3 residues: CASSGFETGQNEQYF.

V is TRBV6-6 and J is TRBJ2-7; TCRdb reports TRBD1, a call that lacks DNA to check it against. The length of the CDR3 is 15 residues. Germline V gene data show CDR1 as MNHNY and CDR2 as SVGAGI (reference sequence). Here the CDR3 reads CASSYSMGQTYEQYF.

In terms of frequency, this clonotype is medium-sized. This chain links TRBV27 with TRBJ2-3; TCRdb picks TRBD1, but there is no DNA to check that call. Germline V gene sequence: CDR1 MNHEY, CDR2 SMNVEV (reference sequence). This CDR3 has 13 amino acids. CDR3 region: CASTPKSSDTQYF.

The chain recombines TRBV5-1 with TRBJ2-7; TCRdb lists TRBD1, though no DNA is available to test this call. This CDR3 comprises 16 residues. The germline V gene encodes CDR1 SGHRS and CDR2 YFSETQ. The CDR3 loop is CASSLRRGASTYEQYF.

The chain carries TRBV29-1 and TRBJ2-3; TCRdb's assignment of TRBD2 cannot be checked, as there is no DNA. The CDR3 extends over 14 amino acids. Germline V gene lookup returns CDR1 SQVTM and CDR2 ANQGSEA. The CDR3 is CSEGTSGSTDTQYF.

V usage is TRBV10-3 and J usage is TRBJ2-4; TCRdb reports TRBD1, a call that lacks DNA to check it against. CDR1 and CDR2 (germline): ENHRY, SYGVKD. The CDR3 spans 16 residues. CDR3 loop: CAISSQGQGAKNIQYF.

The chain carries TRBV7-9 and TRBJ2-5; TCRdb designates TRBD2, a call that cannot be tested without DNA. The germline V gene has CDR1 SEHNR and CDR2 FQNEAQ (reference sequence). The CDR3 contains 15 residues. This chain's CDR3 is CASSYLAGTQETQYF.